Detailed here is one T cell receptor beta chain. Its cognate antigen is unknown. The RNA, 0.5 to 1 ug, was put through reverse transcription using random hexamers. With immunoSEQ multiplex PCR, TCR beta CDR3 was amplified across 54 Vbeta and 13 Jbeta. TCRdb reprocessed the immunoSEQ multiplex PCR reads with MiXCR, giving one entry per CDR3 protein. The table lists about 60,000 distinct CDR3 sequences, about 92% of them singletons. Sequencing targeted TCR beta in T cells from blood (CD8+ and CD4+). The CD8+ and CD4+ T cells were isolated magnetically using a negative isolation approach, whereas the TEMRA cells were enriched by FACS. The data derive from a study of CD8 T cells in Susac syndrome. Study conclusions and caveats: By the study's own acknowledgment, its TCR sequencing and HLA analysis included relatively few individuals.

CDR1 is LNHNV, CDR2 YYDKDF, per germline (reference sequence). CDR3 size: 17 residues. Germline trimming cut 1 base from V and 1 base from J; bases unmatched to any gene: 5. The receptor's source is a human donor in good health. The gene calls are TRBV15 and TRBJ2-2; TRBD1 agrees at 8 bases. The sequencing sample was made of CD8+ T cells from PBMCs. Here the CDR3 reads CATSRGAGTGNTGELFF. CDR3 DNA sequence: TGTGCCACCAGCAGAGGTGCCGGGACAGGGAACACCGGGGAGCTGTTTTTT.